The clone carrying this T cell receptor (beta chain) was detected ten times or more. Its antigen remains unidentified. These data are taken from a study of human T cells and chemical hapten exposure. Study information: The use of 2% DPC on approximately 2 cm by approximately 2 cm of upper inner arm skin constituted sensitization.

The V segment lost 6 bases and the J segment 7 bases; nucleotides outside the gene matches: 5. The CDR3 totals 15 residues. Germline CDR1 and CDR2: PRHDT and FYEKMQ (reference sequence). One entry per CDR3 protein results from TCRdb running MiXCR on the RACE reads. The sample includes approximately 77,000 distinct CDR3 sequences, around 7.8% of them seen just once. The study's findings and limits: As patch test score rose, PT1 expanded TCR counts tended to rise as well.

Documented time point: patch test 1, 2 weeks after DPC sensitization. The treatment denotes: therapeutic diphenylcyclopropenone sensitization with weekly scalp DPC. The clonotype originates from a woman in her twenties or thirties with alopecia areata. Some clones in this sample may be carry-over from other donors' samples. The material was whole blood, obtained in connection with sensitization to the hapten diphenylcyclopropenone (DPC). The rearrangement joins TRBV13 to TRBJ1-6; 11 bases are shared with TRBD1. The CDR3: CASRQGTGGNSPLHF. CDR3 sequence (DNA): TGTGCCAGCAGACAAGGGACAGGGGGAAATTCACCCCTCCACTTT.